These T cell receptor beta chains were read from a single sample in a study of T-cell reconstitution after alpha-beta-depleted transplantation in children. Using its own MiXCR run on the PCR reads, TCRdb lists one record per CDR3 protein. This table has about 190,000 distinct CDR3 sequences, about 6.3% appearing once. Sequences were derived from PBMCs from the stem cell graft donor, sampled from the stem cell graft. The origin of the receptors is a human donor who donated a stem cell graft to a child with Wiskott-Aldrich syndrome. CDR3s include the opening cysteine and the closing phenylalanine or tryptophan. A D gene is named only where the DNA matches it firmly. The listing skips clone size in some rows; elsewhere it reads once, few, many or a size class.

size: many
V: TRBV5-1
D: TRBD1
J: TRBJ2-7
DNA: TGCGCCAGCAGCTTGGGCCGACAGGGAGTCGCCTACGAGCAGTACTTC
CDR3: CASSLGRQGVAYEQYF

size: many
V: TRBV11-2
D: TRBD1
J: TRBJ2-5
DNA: TGTGCCAGCAGACCCCCAGGGGGGACAGGGAGGGAGACCCAGTACTTC
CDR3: CASRPPGGTGRETQYF

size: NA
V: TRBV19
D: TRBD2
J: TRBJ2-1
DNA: TGTGCCAGTAGAGTGGCTAGCGGAACCTACAATGAGCAGTTCTTC
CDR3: CASRVASGTYNEQFF

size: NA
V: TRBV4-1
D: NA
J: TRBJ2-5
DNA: TGCGCCAGCAGCTCCCGGGGGGCGGAAGAGACCCAGTACTTC
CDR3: CASSSRGAEETQYF

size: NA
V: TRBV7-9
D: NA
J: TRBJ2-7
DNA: TGTGCCAGCAGCTCCTCGGTTAGCGGCACCTACGAGCAGTACTTC
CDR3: CASSSSVSGTYEQYF

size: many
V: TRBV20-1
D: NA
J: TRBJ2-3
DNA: TGCAGTGCTCGCGGGCCCACCTCGTTAAGAGATACGCAGTATTTT
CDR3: CSARGPTSLRDTQYF

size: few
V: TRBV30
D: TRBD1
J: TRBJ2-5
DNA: TGTGCCTGGAGCCTATTCAGGGACAGGGGGGAGACCCAGTACTTC
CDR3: CAWSLFRDRGETQYF

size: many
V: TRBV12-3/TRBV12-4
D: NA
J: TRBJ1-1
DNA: TGTGCCAGCAGTTTAAGGGGGGTAACTGAAGCTTTCTTT
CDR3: CASSLRGVTEAFF

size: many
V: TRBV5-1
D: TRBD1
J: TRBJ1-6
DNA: TGCGCCAGCAGCCCCCGACAGGGGGCTAATTCACCCCTCCACTTT
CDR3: CASSPRQGANSPLHF

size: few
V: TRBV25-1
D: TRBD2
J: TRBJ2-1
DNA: TGTGCCAGCAGCGACTGGACTAGTCGGGAGGGCAATGAGCAGTTCTTC
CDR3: CASSDWTSREGNEQFF

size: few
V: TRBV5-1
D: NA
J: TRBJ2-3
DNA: TGCGCCAGCAGCTTAGAGGGACTGCACACAGATACGCAGTATTTT
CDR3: CASSLEGLHTDTQYF

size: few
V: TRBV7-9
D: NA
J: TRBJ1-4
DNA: TGTGCCAGCAGCGCCCAGGAAAAACTGTTTTTT
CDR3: CASSAQEKLFF

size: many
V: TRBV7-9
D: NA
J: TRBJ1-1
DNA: TGTGCCAGCAGCTTCTCGGTGTCAGGCACTGAAGCTTTCTTT
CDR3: CASSFSVSGTEAFF

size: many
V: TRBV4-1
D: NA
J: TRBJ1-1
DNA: TGCGCCAGCAGCCAGCTAACAAGACCCACTGAAGCTTTCTTT
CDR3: CASSQLTRPTEAFF

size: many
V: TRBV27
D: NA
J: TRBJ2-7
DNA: TGTGCCAGCGCCCCAGGGCAGGCGGGCAGGGGGCAGTACTTC
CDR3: CASAPGQAGRGQYF

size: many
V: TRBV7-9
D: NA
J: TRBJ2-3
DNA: TGTGCCAGCAGCTTCCTAGAAGGATCTAGCACAGATACGCAGTATTTT
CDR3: CASSFLEGSSTDTQYF

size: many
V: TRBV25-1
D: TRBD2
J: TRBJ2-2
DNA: TGTGCCAGCAGCGTCCCGGGACTAGCGGTTAACACCGGGGAGCTGTTTTTT
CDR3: CASSVPGLAVNTGELFF

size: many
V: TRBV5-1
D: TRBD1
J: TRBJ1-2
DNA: TGCGCCAGCAGCTACCTCGACAGGGGGGATGGCTACACCTTC
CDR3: CASSYLDRGDGYTF

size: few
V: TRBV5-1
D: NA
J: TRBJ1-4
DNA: TGCGCCAGCAGCTGGCGGGCAGGTGCAACTAATGAAAAACTGTTTTTT
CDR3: CASSWRAGATNEKLFF

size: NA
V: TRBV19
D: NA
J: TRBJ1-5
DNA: TGTGCCAGTAGTATTACGCAGGGGCCCCAGCCCCAGCATTTT
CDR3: CASSITQGPQPQHF

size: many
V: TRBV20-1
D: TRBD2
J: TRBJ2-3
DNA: TGCAGTGCTACCCTAGCGGGAGTGCAAGATACGCAGTATTTT
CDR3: CSATLAGVQDTQYF

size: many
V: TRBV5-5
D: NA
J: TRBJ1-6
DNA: TGTGCCAGCAGCTTGGCGGGGATTAATTCACCCCTCCACTTT
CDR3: CASSLAGINSPLHF

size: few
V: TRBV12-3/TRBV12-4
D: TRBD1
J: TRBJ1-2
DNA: TGTGCCAGCAGTCACCTAAACCGACAGGGGGAATCCCTTGCCACCTTC
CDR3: CASSHLNRQGESLATF

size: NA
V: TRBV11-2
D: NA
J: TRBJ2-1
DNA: TGTGCCAGCAGCTTAGTCCCTGGGACCCAGGAGCAGTTCTTC
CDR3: CASSLVPGTQEQFF

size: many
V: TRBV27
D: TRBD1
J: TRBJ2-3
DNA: TGTGCCAGCAGTGTAAGGGACAGGGTCACAGATACGCAGTATTTT
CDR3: CASSVRDRVTDTQYF

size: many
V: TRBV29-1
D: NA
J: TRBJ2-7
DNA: TGCAGCGCTAAACACCGGGACGGGACCTACGAGCAGTACTTC
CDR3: CSAKHRDGTYEQYF

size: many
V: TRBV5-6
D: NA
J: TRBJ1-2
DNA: TGTGCCAGCAGCTTGGAGATCGGGAACACCTGGGGCTACACCTTC
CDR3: CASSLEIGNTWGYTF

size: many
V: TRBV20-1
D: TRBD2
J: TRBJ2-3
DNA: TGCAGTGCTAGATCGCTTGGCGGGGGGGCCTCAGATACGCAGTATTTT
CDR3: CSARSLGGGASDTQYF

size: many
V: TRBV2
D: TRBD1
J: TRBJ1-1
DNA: TGTGCCAGCAGACCGACAGGGCGTTACACTGAAGCTTTCTTT
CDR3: CASRPTGRYTEAFF

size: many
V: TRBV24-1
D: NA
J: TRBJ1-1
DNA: TGTGCCACCAGTGATTCAGGGCGAGGTGAAGCTTTCTTT
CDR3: CATSDSGRGEAFF

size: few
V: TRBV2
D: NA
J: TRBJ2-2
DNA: TGTGCCAGCAATCGAGACAGCCCTCTGGGGGACACCGGGGAGCTGTTTTTT
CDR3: CASNRDSPLGDTGELFF

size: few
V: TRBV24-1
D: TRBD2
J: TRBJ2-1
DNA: TGTGCCACCTGGGGGGGGGACGGCAATGAGCAGTTCTTC
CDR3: CATWGGDGNEQFF

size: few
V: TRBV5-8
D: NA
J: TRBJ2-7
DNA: TGTGCCAGCAGCTTTGGGGGAGCCGACTCCTACGAGCAGTACTTC
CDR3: CASSFGGADSYEQYF

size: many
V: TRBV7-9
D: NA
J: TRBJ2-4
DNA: TGTGCCAGCAGCGGGACAACAATATTCATTCAGTACTTC
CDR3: CASSGTTIFIQYF

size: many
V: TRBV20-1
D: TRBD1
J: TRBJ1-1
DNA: TGCAGTGCTAGAGTTACTACAGGGGGGCGCACTGAAGCTTTCTTT
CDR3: CSARVTTGGRTEAFF

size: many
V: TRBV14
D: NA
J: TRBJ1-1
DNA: TGTGCCAGCAGCCAAGATATGGGACCCCACACTGAAGCTTTCTTT
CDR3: CASSQDMGPHTEAFF

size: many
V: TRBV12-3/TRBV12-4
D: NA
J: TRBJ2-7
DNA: TGTGCCAGCAGTTTAGCCCCTTGGACAGACTCCTACGAGCAGTACTTC
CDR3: CASSLAPWTDSYEQYF

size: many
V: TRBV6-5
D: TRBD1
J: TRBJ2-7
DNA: TGTGCCAGCAGATACCGGGACAGAGCTTCCTACGAGCAGTACTTC
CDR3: CASRYRDRASYEQYF

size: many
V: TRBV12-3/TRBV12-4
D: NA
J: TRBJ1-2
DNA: TGTGCCAGCAGTCCACAAAACGGGCCGCGAGCCTATGGCTACACCTTC
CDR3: CASSPQNGPRAYGYTF

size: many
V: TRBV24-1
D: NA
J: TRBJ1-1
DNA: TGTGCCACCAGTGAACAGACGGGGACTGAAGCTTTCTTT
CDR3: CATSEQTGTEAFF

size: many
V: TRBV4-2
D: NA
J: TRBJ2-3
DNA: TGCGCCAGCAGCCAAGATCTTAGCGGTAGCACAGATACGCAGTATTTT
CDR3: CASSQDLSGSTDTQYF

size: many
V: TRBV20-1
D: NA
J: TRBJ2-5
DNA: TGCAGTGCTAGAGATCCCACCCCCCGGCAGTCCAGCGGAAAGACCCAGTACTTC
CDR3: CSARDPTPRQSSGKTQYF

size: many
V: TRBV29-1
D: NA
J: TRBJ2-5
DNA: TGCAGCGTTGACCCACAGGTTCAAGAGACCCAGTACTTC
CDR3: CSVDPQVQETQYF

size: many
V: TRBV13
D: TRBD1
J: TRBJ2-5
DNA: TGTGCCAGCAGCTCACAGGACAGGGACGGGTCCCAGTACTTC
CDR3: CASSSQDRDGSQYF